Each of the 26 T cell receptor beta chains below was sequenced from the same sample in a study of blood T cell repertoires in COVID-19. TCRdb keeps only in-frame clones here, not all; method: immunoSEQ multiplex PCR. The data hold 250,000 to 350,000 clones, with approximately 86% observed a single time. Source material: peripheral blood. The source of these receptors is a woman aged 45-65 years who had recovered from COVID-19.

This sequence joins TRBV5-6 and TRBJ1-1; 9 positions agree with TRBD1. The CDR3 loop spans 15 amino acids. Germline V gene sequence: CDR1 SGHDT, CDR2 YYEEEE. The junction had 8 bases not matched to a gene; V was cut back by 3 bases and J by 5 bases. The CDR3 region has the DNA TGTGCCAGCAGCTCGCCGGGACAGGGTGAAACTGAAGCTTTCTTT. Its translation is CASSSPGQGETEAFF.

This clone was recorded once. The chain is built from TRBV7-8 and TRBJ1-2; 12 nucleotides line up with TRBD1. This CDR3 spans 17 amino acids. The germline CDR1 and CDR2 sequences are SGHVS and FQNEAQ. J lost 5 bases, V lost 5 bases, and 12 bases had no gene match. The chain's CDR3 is CASSQTGTGGAKYGYTF. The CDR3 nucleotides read TGTGCCAGCAGCCAAACCGGGACAGGGGGCGCGAAGTATGGCTACACCTTC.

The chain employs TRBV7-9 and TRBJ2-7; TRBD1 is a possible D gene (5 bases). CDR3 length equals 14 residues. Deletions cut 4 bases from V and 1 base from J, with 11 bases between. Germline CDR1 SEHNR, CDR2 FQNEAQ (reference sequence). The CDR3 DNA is TGTGCCAGCAGCTCCTACAGACAGTCCTACGAGCAGTACTTC. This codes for CASSSYRQSYEQYF. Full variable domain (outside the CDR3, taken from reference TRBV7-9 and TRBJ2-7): DTGVSQNPRHKITKRGQNVTFRCDPISEHNRLYWYRQTLGQGPEFLTYFQNEAQLEKSRLLSDRFSAERPKGSFSTLEIQRTEQGDSAMYLCASSSYRQSYEQYFGPGTRLTVT.

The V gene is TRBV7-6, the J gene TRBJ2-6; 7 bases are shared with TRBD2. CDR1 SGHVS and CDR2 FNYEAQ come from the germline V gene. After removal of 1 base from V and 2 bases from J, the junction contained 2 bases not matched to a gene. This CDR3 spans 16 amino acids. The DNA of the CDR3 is TGTGCCAGCAGCTTAGAGGCGGGAGCTGGGGCCAACGTCCTGACTTTC. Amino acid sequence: CASSLEAGAGANVLTF.

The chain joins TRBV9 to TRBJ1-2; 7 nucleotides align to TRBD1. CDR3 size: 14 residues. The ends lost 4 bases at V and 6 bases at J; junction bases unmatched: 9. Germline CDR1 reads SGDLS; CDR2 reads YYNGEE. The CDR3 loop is CASSLTGSFHGYTF. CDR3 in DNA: TGTGCCAGCAGCCTGACAGGGTCGTTCCATGGCTACACCTTC.

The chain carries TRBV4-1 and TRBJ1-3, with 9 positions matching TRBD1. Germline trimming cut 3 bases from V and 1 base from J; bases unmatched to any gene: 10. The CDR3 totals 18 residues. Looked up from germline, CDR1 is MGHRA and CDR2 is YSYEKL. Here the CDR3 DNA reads TGCGCCAGCAGCCAGAATAAGGGACAGGGTCTTTCTGGAAACACCATATATTTT. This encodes CASSQNKGQGLSGNTIYF.

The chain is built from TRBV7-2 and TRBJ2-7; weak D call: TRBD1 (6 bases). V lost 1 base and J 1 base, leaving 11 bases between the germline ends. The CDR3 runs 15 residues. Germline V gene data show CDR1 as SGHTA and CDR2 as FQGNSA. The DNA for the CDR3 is TGTGCCAGCAGCTTAGTCAGGGACATTTCCTACGAGCAGTACTTC. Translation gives CASSLVRDISYEQYF. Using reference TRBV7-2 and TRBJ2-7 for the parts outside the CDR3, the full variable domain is GAGVSQSPSNKVTEKGKDVELRCDPISGHTALYWYRQSLGQGLEFLIYFQGNSAPDKSGLPSDRFSAERTGGSVSTLTIQRTQQEDSAVYLCASSLVRDISYEQYFGPGTRLTVT.

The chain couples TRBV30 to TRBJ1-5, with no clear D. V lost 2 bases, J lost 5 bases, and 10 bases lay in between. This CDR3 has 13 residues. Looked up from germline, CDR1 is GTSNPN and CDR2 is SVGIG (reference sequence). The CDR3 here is CAWSRRVDQPQHF. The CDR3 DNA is TGTGCCTGGAGTCGTCGGGTAGATCAGCCCCAGCATTTT. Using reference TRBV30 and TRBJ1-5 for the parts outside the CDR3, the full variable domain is SQTIHQWPATLVQPVGSPLSLECTVEGTSNPNLYWYRQAAGRGLQLLFYSVGIGQISSEVPQNLSASRPQDRQFILSSKKLLLSDSGFYLCAWSRRVDQPQHFGDGTRLSIL.

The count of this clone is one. The CDR3 loop is CAIRQGAYGYTF. As DNA, the CDR3 is TGTGCCATCAGGCAGGGGGCTTACGGCTACACCTTC. The genes are TRBV10-3 and TRBJ1-2; 8 bases match TRBD1. In germline, CDR1 is ENHRY, CDR2 SYGVKD. The V gene end was trimmed by 6 bases and the J gene end by 8 bases; junction bases not matched to a gene: 5. The CDR3 runs 12 residues.

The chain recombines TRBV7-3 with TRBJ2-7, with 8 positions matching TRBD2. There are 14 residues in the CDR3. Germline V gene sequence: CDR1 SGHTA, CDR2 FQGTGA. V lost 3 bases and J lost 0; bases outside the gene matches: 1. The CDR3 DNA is TGTGCCAGCAGCTTTAGCGGGGACTCCTACGAGCAGTACTTC. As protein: CASSFSGDSYEQYF.

CDR3 sequence reads: CASRDRTNYEQYF. The CDR3 DNA sequence: TGTGCCAGCCGGGACAGAACCAACTACGAGCAGTACTTC. The V and J genes are TRBV5-4 and TRBJ2-7, with TRBD1 matching 7 bases. CDR1 and CDR2 from the germline V gene are SGHNT and YYREEE (reference sequence). The CDR3 extends over 13 amino acids. The V gene end was trimmed by 7 bases and the J gene end by 3 bases; junction bases not matched to a gene: 7.

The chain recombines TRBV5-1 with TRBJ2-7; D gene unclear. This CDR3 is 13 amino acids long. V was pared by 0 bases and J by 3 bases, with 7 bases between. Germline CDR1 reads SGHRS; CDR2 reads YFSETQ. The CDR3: CASSLGAFYEQYF. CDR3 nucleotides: TGCGCCAGCAGCTTGGGGGCGTTCTACGAGCAGTACTTC.

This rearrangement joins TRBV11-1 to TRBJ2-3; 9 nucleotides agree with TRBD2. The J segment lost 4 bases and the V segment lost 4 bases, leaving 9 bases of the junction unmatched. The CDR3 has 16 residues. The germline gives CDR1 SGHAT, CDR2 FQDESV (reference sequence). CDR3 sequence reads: CASSWRAGGLSDTQYF. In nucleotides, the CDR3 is TGTGCCAGCAGCTGGCGAGCGGGAGGATTGTCAGATACGCAGTATTTT.

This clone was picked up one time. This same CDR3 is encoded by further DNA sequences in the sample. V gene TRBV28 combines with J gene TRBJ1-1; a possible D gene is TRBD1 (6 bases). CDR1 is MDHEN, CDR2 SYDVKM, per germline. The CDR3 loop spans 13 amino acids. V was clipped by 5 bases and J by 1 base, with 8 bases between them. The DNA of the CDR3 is TGTGCCAGCAGTCTGACAGGGAACACTGAAGCTTTCTTT. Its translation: CASSLTGNTEAFF.

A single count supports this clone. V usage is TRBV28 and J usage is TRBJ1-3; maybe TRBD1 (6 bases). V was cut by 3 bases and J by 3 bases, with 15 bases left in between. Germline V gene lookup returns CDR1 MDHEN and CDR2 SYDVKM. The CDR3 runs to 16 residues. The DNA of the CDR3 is TGTGCCAGCAGTTTGGCTACAGGGAGTTTTGGAAACACCATATATTTT. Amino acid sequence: CASSLATGSFGNTIYF.

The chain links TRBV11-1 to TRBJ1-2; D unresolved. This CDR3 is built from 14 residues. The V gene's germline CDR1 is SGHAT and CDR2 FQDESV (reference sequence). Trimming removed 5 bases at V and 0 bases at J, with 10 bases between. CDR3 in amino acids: CASSLSHTNYGYTF. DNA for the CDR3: TGTGCCAGCAGCCTTAGCCATACTAACTATGGCTACACCTTC.

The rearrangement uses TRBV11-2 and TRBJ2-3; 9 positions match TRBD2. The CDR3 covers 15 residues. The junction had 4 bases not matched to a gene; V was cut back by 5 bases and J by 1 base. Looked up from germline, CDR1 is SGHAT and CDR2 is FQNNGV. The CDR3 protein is CASSLASGGTDTQYF. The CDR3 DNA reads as TGTGCCAGCAGCCTCGCTAGCGGGGGCACAGATACGCAGTATTTT.

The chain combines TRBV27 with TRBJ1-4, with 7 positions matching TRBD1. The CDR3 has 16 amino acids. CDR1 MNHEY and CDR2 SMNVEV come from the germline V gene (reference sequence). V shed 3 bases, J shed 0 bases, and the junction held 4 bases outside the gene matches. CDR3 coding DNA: TGTGCCAGCAGTTTTGACAGGGCTGCAACTAATGAAAAACTGTTTTTT. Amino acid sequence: CASSFDRAATNEKLFF. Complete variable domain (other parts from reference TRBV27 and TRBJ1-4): EAQVTQNPRYLITVTGKKLTVTCSQNMNHEYMSWYRQDPGLGLRQIYYSMNVEVTDKGDVPEGYKVSRKEKRNFPLILESPSPNQTSLYFCASSFDRAATNEKLFFGSGTQLSVL.

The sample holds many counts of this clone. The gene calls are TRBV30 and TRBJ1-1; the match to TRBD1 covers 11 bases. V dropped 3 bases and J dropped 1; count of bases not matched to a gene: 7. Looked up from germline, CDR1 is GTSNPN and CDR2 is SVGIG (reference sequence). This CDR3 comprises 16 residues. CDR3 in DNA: TGTGCCTGGAGCCCGGGACAGGGGGACGGGAACACTGAAGCTTTCTTT. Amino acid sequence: CAWSPGQGDGNTEAFF.

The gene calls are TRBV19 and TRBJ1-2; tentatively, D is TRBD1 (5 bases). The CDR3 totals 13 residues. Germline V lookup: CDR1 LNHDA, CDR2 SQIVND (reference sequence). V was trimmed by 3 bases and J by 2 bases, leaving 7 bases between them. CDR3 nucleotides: TGTGCCAGTAGTATGGCAGGGAACTATGGCTACACCTTC. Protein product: CASSMAGNYGYTF.

CDR3 loop: CSVELAGGYEQYF. The CDR3 DNA sequence: TGCAGCGTTGAACTAGCGGGAGGCTACGAGCAGTACTTC. This chain uses TRBV29-1 with TRBJ2-7; 11 positions agree with TRBD2. With 2 bases clipped from V and 3 bases from J, the junction kept 0 bases outside the gene matches. This CDR3 is built from 13 residues. The V gene's germline CDR1 is SQVTM and CDR2 ANQGSEA.

The CDR3 DNA follows: TGTGCCAGCAGTTTGCGGGACAGGGGTAACTATGGCTACACCTTC. Amino acid sequence: CASSLRDRGNYGYTF. The chain joins TRBV28 to TRBJ1-2; 10 nucleotides line up with TRBD1. J gave up 1 base and V 3 bases, and 2 bases lay outside the gene matches. Germline CDR1 reads MDHEN; CDR2 reads SYDVKM. The CDR3 is made up of 15 amino acids.

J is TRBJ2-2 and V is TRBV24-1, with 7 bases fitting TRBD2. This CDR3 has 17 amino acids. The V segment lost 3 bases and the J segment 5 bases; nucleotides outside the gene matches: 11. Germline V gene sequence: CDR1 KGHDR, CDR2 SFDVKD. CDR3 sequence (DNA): TGTGCCACCAGTGATGGTAGCGGGTGGGGACGGACCGGGGAGCTGTTTTTT. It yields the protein CATSDGSGWGRTGELFF.

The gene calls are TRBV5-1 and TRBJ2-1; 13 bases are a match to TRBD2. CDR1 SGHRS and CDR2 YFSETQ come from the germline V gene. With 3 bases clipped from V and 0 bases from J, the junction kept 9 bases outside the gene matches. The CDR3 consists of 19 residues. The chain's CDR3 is CASSWTGTSGMSSYNEQFF. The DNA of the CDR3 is TGCGCCAGCAGCTGGACCGGGACTAGCGGGATGAGCTCCTACAATGAGCAGTTCTTC.

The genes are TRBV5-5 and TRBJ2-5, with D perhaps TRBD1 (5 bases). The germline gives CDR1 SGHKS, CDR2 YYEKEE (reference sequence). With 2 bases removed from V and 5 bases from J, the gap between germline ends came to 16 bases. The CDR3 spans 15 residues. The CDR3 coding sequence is TGTGCCAGCAGCTTTAACCCCCTGGACACTGAGACCCAGTACTTC. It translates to CASSFNPLDTETQYF.

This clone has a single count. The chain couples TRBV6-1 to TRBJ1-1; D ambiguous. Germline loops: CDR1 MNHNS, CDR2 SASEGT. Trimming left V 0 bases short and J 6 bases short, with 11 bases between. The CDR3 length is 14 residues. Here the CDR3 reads CASSEAPGISEAFF. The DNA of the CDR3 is TGTGCCAGCAGTGAAGCCCCGGGAATCTCTGAAGCTTTCTTT.